The 24 T cell receptor beta chains reported below all come from one sample, sequenced in a study of T cell responses to AZD1222 COVID-19 vaccine. TCRdb keeps only in-frame clones here, not all; method: immunoSEQ multiplex PCR. The table lists 57,000 or so clones, about four fifths of them singletons. Sequencing used peripheral blood, obtained 28 days after the second AZD1222 dose. The source is an adult who received the AZD1222 COVID-19 vaccine.

The J gene is TRBJ2-7, the V gene TRBV9, with unresolved D. Per the germline V gene, CDR1 is SGDLS and CDR2 is YYNGEE. This CDR3 has 12 amino acids. V dropped 3 bases and J dropped 7 bases, with 11 bases sitting between them. CDR3 DNA sequence: TGTGCCAGCAGCGAAAACTTTGGAGAGCAGTACTTC. It codes for CASSENFGEQYF. The whole variable domain, remainder taken from reference TRBV9 and TRBJ2-7, is DSGVTQTPKHLITATGQRVTLRCSPRSGDLSVYWYQQSLDQGLQFLIQYYNGEERAKGNILERFSAQQFPDLHSELNLSSLELGDSALYFCASSENFGEQYFGPGTRLTVT.

This clone is a singleton in its sample. This rearrangement joins TRBV21-1 to TRBJ1-3. TRBV21-1 is reported as a pseudogene. The CDR3 length is 16 residues. The CDR3 DNA is TGTGCCAGCAGCAAAGACGGATTAACTCTTGGAAACACCATATATTTT. It specifies CASSKDGLTLGNTIYF.

The rearrangement links TRBV7-9 to TRBJ2-2; D is ambiguous. The CDR3 has 15 residues. V lost 2 bases to trimming and J lost 5 bases, with 12 bases between them. CDR1 and CDR2 from the germline V gene are SEHNR and FQNEAQ (reference sequence). The CDR3 region has the DNA TGTGCCAGCAGCTTAAGGTCTCGCGGTACCGGGGAGCTGTTTTTT. This translates into CASSLRSRGTGELFF.

The V gene is TRBV7-2, the J gene TRBJ2-7, with D maybe TRBD2 (5 bases). Trimming shortened V by 5 bases and J by 3 bases, and 17 bases separated the two germline ends. This CDR3 is built from 15 residues. CDR1 and CDR2 (germline): SGHTA, FQGNSA. The CDR3 DNA follows: TGTGCCAGCAGCCCCCCCCAAGCGGACCTCTACGAGCAGTACTTC. Its translation: CASSPPQADLYEQYF.

The chain employs TRBV7-6 and TRBJ2-1, with 8 nucleotides matching TRBD2. Germline V gene lookup returns CDR1 SGHVS and CDR2 FNYEAQ. This CDR3 comprises 16 residues. V gave up 1 base and J gave up 2 bases; unmatched junction bases: 4. The CDR3 DNA sequence: TGTGCCAGCAGCTTAGGGCTAGCGGGTGCCTACAATGAGCAGTTCTTC. It translates to CASSLGLAGAYNEQFF. Supplemented by reference TRBV7-6 and TRBJ2-1, the full variable domain reads GAGVSQSPRYKVTKRGQDVALRCDPISGHVSLYWYRQALGQGPEFLTYFNYEAQQDKSGLPNDRFSAERPEGSISTLTIQRTEQRDSAMYRCASSLGLAGAYNEQFFGPGTRLTVL.

The CDR3 is CASSSSGGYNEQFF. In nucleotides, the CDR3 is TGTGCCAGCAGCTCCTCCGGGGGCTACAATGAGCAGTTCTTC. V and J are TRBV7-8 and TRBJ2-1, with D possibly matching TRBD2 (6 bases). CDR1 and CDR2 from the germline V gene are SGHVS and FQNEAQ. This CDR3 is 14 amino acids long. Between the trimmed V and J ends, which lost 4 bases and 3 bases, there was a span of 10 bases. The whole variable domain, remainder taken from reference TRBV7-8 and TRBJ2-1, is GAGVSQSPRYKVAKRGQDVALRCDPISGHVSLFWYQQALGQGPEFLTYFQNEAQLDKSGLPSDRFFAERPEGSVSTLKIQRTQQEDSAVYLCASSSSGGYNEQFFGPGTRLTVL.

The sample holds a few counts of this clone. The chain links TRBV28 to TRBJ1-1; D unresolved. Trimming stripped 6 bases from V and 0 bases from J, with 17 bases between. The CDR3 spans 16 residues. Germline lookup yields CDR1 MDHEN and CDR2 SYDVKM. The CDR3 protein is CASSSPRTPMNTEAFF. The DNA of the CDR3 is TGTGCCAGCAGCTCGCCCCGAACCCCTATGAACACTGAAGCTTTCTTT. Supplemented by reference TRBV28 and TRBJ1-1, the full variable domain reads DVKVTQSSRYLVKRTGEKVFLECVQDMDHENMFWYRQDPGLGLRLIYFSYDVKMKEKGDIPEGYSVSREKKERFSLILESASTNQTSMYLCASSSPRTPMNTEAFFGQGTRLTVV.

This clone came up a few times. As DNA, the CDR3 is TGTGCCAGCAGCTTAAACTCCCGGGGTGAAGCTTTCTTT. It encodes CASSLNSRGEAFF. The chain uses TRBV7-2 and TRBJ1-1; D call uncertain. Germline assignment: CDR1 SGHTA and CDR2 FQGNSA. The V gene lost 2 bases and the J gene lost 7 bases, with 11 bases spanning the gap. CDR3 length equals 13 residues.

V usage is TRBV28 and J usage is TRBJ1-4, with a possible D match to TRBD1 (5 bases). Germline V gene lookup returns CDR1 MDHEN and CDR2 SYDVKM. This CDR3 has 14 residues. V was pared by 5 bases and J by 8 bases, with 15 bases between. The CDR3 loop is CASSPPGGGEKLFF. For the CDR3, the DNA is TGTGCCAGCAGTCCCCCTGGGGGTGGCGAAAAACTGTTTTTT.

The CDR3 coding sequence is TGTGCCACCAGTGTGGGGCAGGGGGCCTCAGATACGCAGTATTTT. Its protein is CATSVGQGASDTQYF. The chain joins TRBV24-1 to TRBJ2-3; 8 positions match TRBD1. Germline assignment: CDR1 KGHDR and CDR2 SFDVKD. The ends lost 5 bases at V and 4 bases at J; junction bases unmatched: 7. This CDR3 is 15 amino acids long.

The genes are TRBV4-3 and TRBJ2-7; D may be TRBD2 (7 bases). V was shortened by 8 bases and J by 3 bases, with 17 bases between the two germline ends. The CDR3 runs to 14 residues. Germline CDR1 and CDR2: LGHNA and YSLEER. CDR3 nucleotide sequence: TGCGCCAGCTCCCGGGGGGCGGGAGTCTACGAGCAGTACTTC. This sequence encodes CASSRGAGVYEQYF.

This clone was seen once. The chain is built from TRBV6-5 and TRBJ1-5, with D unresolved. The CDR3 covers 13 residues. Germline V CDR1 and CDR2: MNHEY, SVGAGI. Trimming took off 0 bases at V and 8 bases at J, with 8 bases between the two ends. The DNA for the CDR3 is TGTGCCAGCAGTTACTCCCTGAGTGAGCCCCAGCATTTT. It yields the protein CASSYSLSEPQHF.

The chain joins TRBV4-2 to TRBJ2-2; a weak D match, TRBD1 (6 bases). The germline gives CDR1 LGHNA, CDR2 YNFKEQ. CDR3 length equals 16 residues. Trimming shortened V by 2 bases and J by 4 bases, and 14 bases separated the two germline ends. This CDR3 is CASSQTLPRGTGELFF. The CDR3 DNA follows: TGTGCCAGCAGCCAAACTCTACCCAGGGGCACCGGGGAGCTGTTTTTT.

The chain carries TRBV18 and TRBJ2-2; 9 bases agree with TRBD1. Germline V gene lookup returns CDR1 KGHSH and CDR2 LQKENI. This CDR3 spans 18 amino acids. J lost 0 bases, V lost 3 bases, and 8 bases had no gene match. CDR3 amino acids: CASSPRDRAASNTGELFF. The CDR3 coding sequence is TGTGCCAGCTCACCTCGGGACAGGGCCGCGTCGAACACCGGGGAGCTGTTTTTT.

The count of this clone is one. The CDR3 is CASRDIGQETQYF. The CDR3 DNA reads as TGTGCCAGCCGGGACATAGGGCAAGAGACCCAGTACTTC. J is TRBJ2-5 and V is TRBV5-4, with D perhaps TRBD1 (6 bases). The V gene's germline CDR1 is SGHNT and CDR2 YYREEE (reference sequence). The V end lost 7 bases, the J end lost 2 bases, and 12 bases lay between the germline ends. The CDR3 spans 13 residues.

The chain carries TRBV15 and TRBJ2-1; 8 bases line up with TRBD2. Germline CDR1 LNHNV, CDR2 YYDKDF (reference sequence). The CDR3 loop spans 15 amino acids. V was pared by 4 bases and J by 7 bases, with 9 bases of the junction left unmatched. CDR3 sequence (DNA): TGTGCCACCAGCACCACGCGGGCGGGAGGTAATGAGCAGTTCTTC. Its translation is CATSTTRAGGNEQFF.

There are a few counts of this clone. This chain's CDR3 is CASSIGRPMNTEAFF. The CDR3 nucleotides are TGTGCCAGTAGTATCGGACGGCCCATGAACACTGAAGCTTTCTTT. The V call is TRBV19, the J call TRBJ1-1; the D is unclear. The CDR3 sequence is 15 residues long. CDR1 and CDR2 (germline): LNHDA, SQIVND (reference sequence). Deletions cut 3 bases from V and 0 bases from J, with 11 bases between.

The chain has TRBV19 and TRBJ1-2; tentatively, D is TRBD1 (6 bases). The germline V and J ends were trimmed by 6 bases and 3 bases, with 11 bases remaining between them. CDR3 length equals 13 residues. CDR1 is LNHDA, CDR2 SQIVND, per germline (reference sequence). CDR3 sequence: CASSKDRDYGYTF. In nucleotides, the CDR3 is TGTGCCAGTAGCAAGGACAGAGACTATGGCTACACCTTC.

The genes are TRBV14 and TRBJ1-3, with D maybe TRBD1 (6 bases). V was clipped by 3 bases and J by 3 bases, with 21 bases between them. Germline-derived CDR1 and CDR2 are SGHDN and FVKESK. The CDR3 spans 18 residues. CDR3 coding DNA: TGTGCCAGCAGCCAGACCGGGGGATCGACAGGCTTTGGAAACACCATATATTTT. It encodes CASSQTGGSTGFGNTIYF.

The chain uses TRBV30 and TRBJ1-1; 8 positions match TRBD1. CDR3 length: 14 amino acids. V shed 2 bases, J shed 4 bases, and the junction held 6 bases outside the gene matches. Germline-derived CDR1 and CDR2 are GTSNPN and SVGIG (reference sequence). Written as DNA, the CDR3 is TGTGCCTGGAGTCCACAGGGGGGTGGCACTGAAGCTTTCTTT. This gives the protein CAWSPQGGGTEAFF.

The V call is TRBV5-4, the J call TRBJ2-7; 7 positions agree with TRBD1. The closer fit of TRBJ2-5 to the DNA end suggests the J call may be wrong. The CDR3 spans 13 residues. Germline assignment: CDR1 SGHNT and CDR2 YYREEE (reference sequence). CDR3 in DNA: TGTGCCAGCAGACCGACAGGGTGGGAGACCCAGTACTTC. Its protein is CASRPTGWETQYF.

CDR3 DNA sequence: TGTGCCAGCAGTTCCCAGGCGCTTGAAGCTTTCTTT. Translation gives CASSSQALEAFF. V gene TRBV28 combines with J gene TRBJ1-1; no reliable D call. The V end was cut by 4 bases, the J end by 7 bases, with 10 bases between. CDR1 is MDHEN, CDR2 SYDVKM, per germline. The CDR3 is 12 residues long.

V is TRBV18 and J is TRBJ1-2, with D uncertain. The CDR3 runs 14 residues. Germline V gene sequence: CDR1 KGHSH, CDR2 LQKENI. With 5 bases removed from V and 0 bases from J, the gap between germline ends came to 10 bases. For the CDR3, the DNA is TGTGCCAGCTCAGCCATGGGGTCTAACTATGGCTACACCTTC. Translated: CASSAMGSNYGYTF.

This clone was counted once. The V and J genes are TRBV28 and TRBJ2-1; weak D call: TRBD2 (6 bases). Trimming removed 2 bases from V and 3 bases from J, with 14 bases in between. The CDR3 contains 16 residues. Germline V lookup: CDR1 MDHEN, CDR2 SYDVKM. CDR3 residues: CASSLIPGAIYNEQFF. DNA for the CDR3: TGTGCCAGCAGTTTAATACCGGGAGCAATCTACAATGAGCAGTTCTTC.